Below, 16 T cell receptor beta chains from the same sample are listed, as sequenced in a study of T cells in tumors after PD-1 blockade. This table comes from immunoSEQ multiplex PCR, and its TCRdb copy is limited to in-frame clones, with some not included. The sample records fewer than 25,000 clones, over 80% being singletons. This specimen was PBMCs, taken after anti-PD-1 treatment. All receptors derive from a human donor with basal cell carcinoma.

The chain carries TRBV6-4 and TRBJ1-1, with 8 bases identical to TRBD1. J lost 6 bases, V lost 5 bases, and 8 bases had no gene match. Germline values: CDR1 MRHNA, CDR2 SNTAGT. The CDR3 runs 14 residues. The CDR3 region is CASSPGGAVAEAFF. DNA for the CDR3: TGTGCCAGCAGTCCAGGGGGCGCGGTGGCTGAAGCTTTCTTT.

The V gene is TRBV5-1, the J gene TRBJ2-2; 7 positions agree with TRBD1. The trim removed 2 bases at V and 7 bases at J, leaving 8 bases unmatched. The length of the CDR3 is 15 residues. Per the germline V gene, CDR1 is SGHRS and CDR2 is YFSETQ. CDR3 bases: TGCGCCAGCAGCTTCACAGGGGAAACGAGCGGGGAGCTGTTTTTT. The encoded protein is CASSFTGETSGELFF.

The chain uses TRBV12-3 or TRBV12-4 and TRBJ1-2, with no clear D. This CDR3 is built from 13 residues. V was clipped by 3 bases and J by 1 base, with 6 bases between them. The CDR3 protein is CASSFRDNYGYTF. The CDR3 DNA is TGTGCCAGCAGTTTTCGGGATAACTATGGCTACACCTTC.

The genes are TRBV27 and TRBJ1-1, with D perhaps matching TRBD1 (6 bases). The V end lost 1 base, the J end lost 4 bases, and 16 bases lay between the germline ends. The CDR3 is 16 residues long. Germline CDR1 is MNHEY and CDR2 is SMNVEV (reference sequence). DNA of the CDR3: TGTGCCAGCAGTTTATATAGGGGGGGTAAGACCACTGAAGCTTTCTTT. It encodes CASSLYRGGKTTEAFF.

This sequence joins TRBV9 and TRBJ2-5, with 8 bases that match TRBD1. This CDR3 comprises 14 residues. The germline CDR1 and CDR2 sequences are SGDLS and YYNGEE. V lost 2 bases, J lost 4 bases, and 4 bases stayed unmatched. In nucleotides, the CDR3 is TGTGCCAGCAGCGTCTCCACAGGGGGAGAGACCCAGTACTTC. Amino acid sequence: CASSVSTGGETQYF.

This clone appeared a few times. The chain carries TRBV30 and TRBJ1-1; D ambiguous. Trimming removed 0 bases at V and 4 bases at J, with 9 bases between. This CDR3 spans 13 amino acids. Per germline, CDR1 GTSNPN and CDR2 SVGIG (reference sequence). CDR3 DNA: TGTGCCTGGAGTGTACTGGTGATCACTGAAGCTTTCTTT. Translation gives CAWSVLVITEAFF.

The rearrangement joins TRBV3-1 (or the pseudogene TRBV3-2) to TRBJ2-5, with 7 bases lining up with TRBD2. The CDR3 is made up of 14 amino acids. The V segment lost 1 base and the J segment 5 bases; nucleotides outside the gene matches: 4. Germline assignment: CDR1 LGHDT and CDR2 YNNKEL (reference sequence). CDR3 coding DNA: TGTGCCAGCAGCCAAGCGGGGGGACGGGAGACCCAGTACTTC. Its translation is CASSQAGGRETQYF.

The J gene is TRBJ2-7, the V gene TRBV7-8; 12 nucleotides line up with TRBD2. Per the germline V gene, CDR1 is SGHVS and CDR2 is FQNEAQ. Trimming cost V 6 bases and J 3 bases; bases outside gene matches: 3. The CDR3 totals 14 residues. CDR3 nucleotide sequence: TGTGCCAGCAGTTCGACTAGCGGGGGCTACGAGCAGTACTTC. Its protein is CASSSTSGGYEQYF.

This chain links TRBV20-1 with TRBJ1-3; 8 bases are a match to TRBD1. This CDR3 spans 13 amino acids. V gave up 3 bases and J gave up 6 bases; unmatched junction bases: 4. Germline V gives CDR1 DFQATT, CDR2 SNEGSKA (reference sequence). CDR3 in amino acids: CSASWTGKNTIYF. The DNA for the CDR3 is TGCAGTGCTAGTTGGACAGGGAAAAACACCATATATTTT.

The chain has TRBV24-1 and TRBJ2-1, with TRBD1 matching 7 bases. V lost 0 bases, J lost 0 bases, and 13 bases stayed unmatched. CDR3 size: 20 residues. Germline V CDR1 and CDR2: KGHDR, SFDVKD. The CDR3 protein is CATSDLGTSTGPSSYNEQFF. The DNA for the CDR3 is TGTGCCACCAGTGATTTGGGCACGTCGACAGGGCCCAGCTCCTACAATGAGCAGTTCTTC.

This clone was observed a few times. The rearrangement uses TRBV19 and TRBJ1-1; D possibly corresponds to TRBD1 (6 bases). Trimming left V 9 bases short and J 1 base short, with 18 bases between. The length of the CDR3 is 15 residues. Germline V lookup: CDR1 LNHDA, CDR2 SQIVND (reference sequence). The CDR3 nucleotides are TGTGCCAGCCGGGGCCGGACAGACGAGAACACTGAAGCTTTCTTT. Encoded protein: CASRGRTDENTEAFF. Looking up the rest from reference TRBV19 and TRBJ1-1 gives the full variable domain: DGGITQSPKYLFRKEGQNVTLSCEQNLNHDAMYWYRQDPGQGLRLIYYSQIVNDFQKGDIAEGYSVSREKKESFPLTVTSAQKNPTAFYLCASRGRTDENTEAFFGQGTRLTVV.

In nucleotides, the CDR3 is TGTGCCAGCAGCAAGAGCAGGGGGGCTGGAAACACCATATATTTT. It codes for CASSKSRGAGNTIYF. V gene TRBV11-3 combines with J gene TRBJ1-3; the match to TRBD1 covers 7 bases. Germline V lookup: CDR1 SGHNT, CDR2 YENEEA. V shed 5 bases and J 2 bases; nucleotides not matched to a gene: 6. The CDR3 is made up of 15 amino acids.

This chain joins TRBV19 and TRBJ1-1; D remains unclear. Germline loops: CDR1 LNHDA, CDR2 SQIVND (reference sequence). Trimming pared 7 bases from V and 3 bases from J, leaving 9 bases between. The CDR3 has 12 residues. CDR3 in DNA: TGTGCCAGTACCCGAGGGTACACTGAAGCTTTCTTT. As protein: CASTRGYTEAFF.

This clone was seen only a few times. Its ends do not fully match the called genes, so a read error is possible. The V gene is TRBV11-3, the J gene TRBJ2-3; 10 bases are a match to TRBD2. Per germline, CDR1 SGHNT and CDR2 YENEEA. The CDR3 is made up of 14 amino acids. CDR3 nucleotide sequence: TGTGCCAGCAGCCTAGAGCGGGGGGGCGTTACGCAGTATTTT. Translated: CASSLERGGVTQYF.

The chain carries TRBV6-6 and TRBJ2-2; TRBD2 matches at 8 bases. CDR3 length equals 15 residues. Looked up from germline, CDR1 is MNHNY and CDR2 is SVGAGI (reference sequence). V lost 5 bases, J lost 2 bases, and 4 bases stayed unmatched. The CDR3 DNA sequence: TGTGCCAGCAGTCTCGCGGGGGGAAACACCGGGGAGCTGTTTTTT. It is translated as CASSLAGGNTGELFF.

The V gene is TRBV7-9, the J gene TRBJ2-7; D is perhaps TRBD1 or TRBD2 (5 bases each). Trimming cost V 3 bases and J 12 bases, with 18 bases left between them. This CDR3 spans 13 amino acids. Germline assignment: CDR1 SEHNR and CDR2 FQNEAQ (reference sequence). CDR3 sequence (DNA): TGTGCCAGCAGCTTGGAAGAGGGGTTTACGCGGTACTTC. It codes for CASSLEEGFTRYF.